The text below deals with one T cell receptor (beta chain). This entry comes from a study of OX40 agonist ivuxolimab in advanced cancers. As for the study in general: Head and neck, renal cell, melanoma or hepatocellular carcinoma were the cancers that dose-escalation patients had.

TCRdb keeps only in-frame clones here, not all; method: immunoSEQ multiplex PCR. This table holds over 10,000 clones, around 80% found once. Autoimmune disease history or systemic immunosuppression barred patients. The receptor was derived from an adult with an advanced solid tumor such as melanoma, head and neck, liver or kidney cancer. The input for sequencing was CD4+ or CD8+ T cells sorted from blood, taken in a trial of the OX40 agonist ivuxolimab.

The CDR3 region is CSVELALDGGNTIYF. CDR3 nucleotides: TGCAGCGTTGAATTGGCTCTGGACGGCGGAAACACCATATATTTT. This chain connects TRBV29-1 to TRBJ1-3; D remains unclear. The V gene's germline CDR1 is SQVTM and CDR2 ANQGSEA. There are 15 residues in the CDR3. Deletions cut 2 bases from V and 4 bases from J, with 15 bases between.